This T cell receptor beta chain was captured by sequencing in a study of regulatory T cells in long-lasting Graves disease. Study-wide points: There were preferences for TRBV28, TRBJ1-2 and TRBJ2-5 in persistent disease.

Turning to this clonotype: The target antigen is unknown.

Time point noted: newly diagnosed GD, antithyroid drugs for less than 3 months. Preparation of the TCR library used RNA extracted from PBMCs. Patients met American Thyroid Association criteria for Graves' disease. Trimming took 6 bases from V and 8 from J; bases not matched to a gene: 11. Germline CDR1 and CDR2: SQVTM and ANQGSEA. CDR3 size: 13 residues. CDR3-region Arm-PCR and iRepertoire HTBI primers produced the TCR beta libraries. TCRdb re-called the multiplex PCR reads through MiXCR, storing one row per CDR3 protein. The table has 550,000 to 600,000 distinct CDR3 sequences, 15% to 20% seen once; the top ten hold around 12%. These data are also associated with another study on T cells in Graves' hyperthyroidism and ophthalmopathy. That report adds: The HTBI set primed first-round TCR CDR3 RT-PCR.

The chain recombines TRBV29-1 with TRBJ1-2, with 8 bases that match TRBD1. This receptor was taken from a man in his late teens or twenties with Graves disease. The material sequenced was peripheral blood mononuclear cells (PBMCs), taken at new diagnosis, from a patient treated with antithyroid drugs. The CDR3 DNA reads TGCAGCGTGGGTGCCACAGGGGGAGGAGGCTACACCTTC. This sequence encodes CSVGATGGGGYTF.